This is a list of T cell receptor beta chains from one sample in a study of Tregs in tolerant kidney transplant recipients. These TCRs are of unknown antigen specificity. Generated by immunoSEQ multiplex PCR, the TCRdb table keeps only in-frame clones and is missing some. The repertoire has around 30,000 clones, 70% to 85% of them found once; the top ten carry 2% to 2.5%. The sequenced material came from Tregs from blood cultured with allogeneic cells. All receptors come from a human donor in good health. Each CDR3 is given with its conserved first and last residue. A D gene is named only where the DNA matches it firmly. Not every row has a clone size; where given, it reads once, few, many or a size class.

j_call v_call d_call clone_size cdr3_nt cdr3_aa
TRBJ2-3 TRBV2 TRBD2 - TGTGCCAGCAGTTCGACTAGCGGGGGGCCAGATACGCAGTATTTT CASSSTSGGPDTQYF
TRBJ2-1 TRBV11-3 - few TGTGCCAGCAGCTTAGACGGGAGCTCCTACAATGAGCAGTTCTTC CASSLDGSSYNEQFF
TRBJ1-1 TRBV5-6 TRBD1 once TGTGCCAGCAGCAGGACAGGGGGGAACACTGAAGCTTTCTTT CASSRTGGNTEAFF
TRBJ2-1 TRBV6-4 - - TGTGCCAGCAGTGCGTCGGTAGCGCCATACAATGAGCAGTTCTTC CASSASVAPYNEQFF
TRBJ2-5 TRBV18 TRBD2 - TGTGCCAGCTCACCGGGACTAGCGGGGGAGACCCAGTACTTC CASSPGLAGETQYF
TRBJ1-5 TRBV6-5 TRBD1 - TGTGCCAGCAGTTCGACAGGGGGTGGCAATCAGCCCCAGCATTTT CASSSTGGGNQPQHF
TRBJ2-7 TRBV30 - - TGTGCCTGGACAATCCCGGGCCTCTCCTACGAGCAGTACTTC CAWTIPGLSYEQYF
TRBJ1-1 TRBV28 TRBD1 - TGTGCCAGCAGTTTGGTGGACAGGGGGTTCCCCACTGAAGCTTTCTTT CASSLVDRGFPTEAFF
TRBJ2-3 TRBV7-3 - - TGTGCCAGCAGCTTAAGTGCCACAGATACGCAGTATTTT CASSLSATDTQYF
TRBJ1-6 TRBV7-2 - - TGTGCCAGCAGCTTCAGGACCAATTCACCCCTCCACTTT CASSFRTNSPLHF
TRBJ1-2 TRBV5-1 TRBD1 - TGCGCCAGCAGCGACAGACAGGGTAGCTATGGCTACACCTTC CASSDRQGSYGYTF